This TCR beta chain was captured in a study of shared clonotypes between healthy human individuals. Turning to the study itself: Plates per donor: three CD4 naive, three CD4 memory, two CD8 naive, one CD8 memory. Findings and limits, study-wide: On the whole, naive subsets had larger estimated richness than memory subsets had.

Libraries were prepared by immunoSEQ multiplex PCR; TCRdb keeps only in-frame clonotypes and omits some of them. The sample carries 2,500,000 or so clones, 80% to 95% recorded once. CDR3 size: 17 residues. V lost 0 bases and J 3 bases, leaving 17 bases between the germline ends. CDR1 and CDR2 from the germline V gene are SGHDN and FVKESK. On this clone itself: Its antigen is as yet unknown.

The TCR sequence derives from a man aged 18 to 30 in good health. Some clones in this sample may be carry-over from other donors' samples. The specimen sequenced was naive CD4+ T cells from PBMCs. Subset: CD45RA+ positively selected. V usage is TRBV14 and J usage is TRBJ1-1; D possibly corresponds to TRBD1 (5 bases). The CDR3 bases are TGTGCCAGCAGCCAAGAGGGGGAGGGCGACGGGGACACTGAAGCTTTCTTT. Amino acid sequence: CASSQEGEGDGDTEAFF.